What follows describes a single T cell receptor beta chain. Its target is unknown. Heparinised blood was drawn once per donor, averaging roughly 120 mL. This sample stems from a study of beta chain features in type 1 diabetes. The study's findings and limits: In all four CD4+ subsets, TCRB CDR3 length was significantly, moderately reduced in type 1 diabetes. The influence of HLA type on TCRB rearrangement stayed undetermined.

The CDR3 runs to 13 residues. The germline CDR1 and CDR2 sequences are SGHTA and FQGNSA. Trimming removed 1 base at V and 5 bases at J, with 7 bases between. Of the isolated RNA, all was reverse transcribed, and so the sequenced material was expressed TCRB transcripts. Deep immunoSEQ sequencing covered naive, central memory and regulatory T cell samples. The repertoire was sequenced with immunoSEQ multiplex PCR; TCRdb's copy has only in-frame clones and lacks some. The sample carries 500,000 to 700,000 clones, less than 20% recorded once. Sequenced sample: naive CD4+ T cells from blood. The sequence was collected from a man aged 18 to 30 in good health. The gene calls are TRBV7-2 and TRBJ2-3; no reliable D call. CDR3 region: CASSLGWRDTQYF. CDR3 nucleotides: TGTGCCAGCAGCTTAGGTTGGAGAGATACGCAGTATTTT.